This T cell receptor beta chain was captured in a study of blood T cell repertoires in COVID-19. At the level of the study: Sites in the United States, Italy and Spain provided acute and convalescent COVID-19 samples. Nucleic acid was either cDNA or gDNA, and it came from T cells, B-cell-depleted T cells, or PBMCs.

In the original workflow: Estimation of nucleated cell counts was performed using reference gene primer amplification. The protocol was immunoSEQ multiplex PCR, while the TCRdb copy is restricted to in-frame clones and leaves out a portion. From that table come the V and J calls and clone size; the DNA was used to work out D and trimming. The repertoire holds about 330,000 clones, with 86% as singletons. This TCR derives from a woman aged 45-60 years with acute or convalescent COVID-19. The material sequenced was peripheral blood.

The DNA of the CDR3 is TGTGCCAGCAGCTTGTATGCGATCTCCTACAATGAGCAGTTCTTC. Its protein is CASSLYAISYNEQFF. The V call is TRBV7-2, the J call TRBJ2-1; D not resolved. From germline, CDR1 is SGHTA and CDR2 FQGNSA. V lost 3 bases, J lost 0 bases, and 9 bases lay in between. The CDR3 has 15 amino acids.